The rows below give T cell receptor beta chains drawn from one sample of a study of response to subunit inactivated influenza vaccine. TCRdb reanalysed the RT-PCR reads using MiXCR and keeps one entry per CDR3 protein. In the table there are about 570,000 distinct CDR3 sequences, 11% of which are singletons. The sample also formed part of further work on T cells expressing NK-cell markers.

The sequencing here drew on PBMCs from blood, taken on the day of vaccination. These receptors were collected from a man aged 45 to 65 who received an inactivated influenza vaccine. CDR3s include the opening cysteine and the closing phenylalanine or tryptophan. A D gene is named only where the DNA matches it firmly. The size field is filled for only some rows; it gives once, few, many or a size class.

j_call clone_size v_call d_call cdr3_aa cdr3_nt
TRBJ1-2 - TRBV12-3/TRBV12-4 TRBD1 CASSPSTGGEGYTF TGTGCCAGCAGTCCCTCCACAGGGGGAGAGGGCTACACCTTC
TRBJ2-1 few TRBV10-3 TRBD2 CAITQGLEYNEQFF TGTGCCATCACCCAGGGACTAGAATACAATGAGCAGTTCTTC
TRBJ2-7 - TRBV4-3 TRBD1 CASSPGTGPRYEQYF TGCGCCAGCAGCCCTGGGACAGGGCCTCGCTACGAGCAGTACTTC
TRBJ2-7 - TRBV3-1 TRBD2 CASSQDSGGLYEQYF TGTGCCAGCAGCCAAGATTCGGGGGGATTATACGAGCAGTACTTC
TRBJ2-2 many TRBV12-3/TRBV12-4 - CASSGQGIGELFF TGTGCCAGCAGCGGGCAGGGGATTGGGGAGCTGTTTTTT
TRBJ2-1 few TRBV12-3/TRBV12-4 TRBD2 CASKALTLAGGNEQFF TGTGCCAGCAAAGCCTTAACGCTAGCGGGAGGTAATGAGCAGTTCTTC
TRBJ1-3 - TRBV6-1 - CASSNRAFSGNTIYF TGTGCCAGCAGCAACAGGGCTTTCTCTGGAAACACCATATATTTT
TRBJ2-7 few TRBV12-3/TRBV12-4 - CASSLETGLFYEQYF TGTGCCAGCAGTTTAGAGACGGGTCTTTTCTACGAGCAGTACTTC
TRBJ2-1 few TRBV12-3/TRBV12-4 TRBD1 CASTIGTGNHNEQFF TGTGCCAGCACCATCGGGACAGGGAACCACAATGAGCAGTTCTTC
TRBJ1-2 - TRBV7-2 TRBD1 CASSPWAGGNYGYTF TGTGCCAGCAGCCCCTGGGCAGGGGGCAACTATGGCTACACCTTC
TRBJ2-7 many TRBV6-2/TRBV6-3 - CASSSPRTVYEQYF TGTGCCAGCAGTTCCCCCAGGACTGTGTACGAGCAGTACTTC
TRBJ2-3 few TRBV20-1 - CSAWDSRSTDTQYF TGCAGTGCGTGGGACTCCCGAAGCACAGATACGCAGTATTTT
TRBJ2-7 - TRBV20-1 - CSAWWRDTTYEQYF TGCAGTGCCTGGTGGCGGGACACAACCTACGAGCAGTACTTC
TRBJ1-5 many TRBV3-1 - CASSQGASTAVNQPQHF TGTGCCAGCAGCCAAGGGGCCTCTACCGCGGTCAATCAGCCCCAGCATTTT
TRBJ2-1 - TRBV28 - CASSPGLLKGEQFF TGTGCCAGCAGTCCCGGACTCCTTAAAGGTGAGCAGTTCTTC
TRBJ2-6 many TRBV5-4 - CASRSPGGANVLTF TGTGCCAGCAGATCCCCTGGGGGGGCCAACGTCCTGACTTTC
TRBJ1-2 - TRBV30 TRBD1 CAWSGQGMSYGYTF TGTGCCTGGAGTGGACAGGGGATGTCCTATGGCTACACCTTC
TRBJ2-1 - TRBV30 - CAWSGPGLDPYNEQFF TGTGCCTGGAGCGGCCCCGGACTGGACCCCTACAATGAGCAGTTCTTC
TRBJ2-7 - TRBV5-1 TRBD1 CASTPGQGAREQYF TGCGCCAGCACCCCCGGACAGGGGGCGAGGGAGCAGTACTTC
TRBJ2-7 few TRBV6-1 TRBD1 CASSRDRGRYEQYF TGTGCCAGCAGTAGGGACAGGGGGAGGTACGAGCAGTACTTC